The sample holds a few counts of the clone carrying this T cell receptor beta chain. What it binds is unknown. The entry originates in a study of blood T cells in healthy people across ages. For the second PCR, which ran for about 7 to 11 cycles, a sample-barcoded 5' primer and a J-beta primer mix were used. In TCRdb, the 5' RACE reads were re-called with MiXCR into one record per CDR3 protein. The sample shows around 990,000 distinct CDR3 sequences, approximately 38% of them seen only once. This CDR3 contains 11 residues. Per germline, CDR1 SGHDN and CDR2 FVKESK. The germline V and J ends were trimmed by 0 bases and 9 bases, with 5 bases remaining between them. Study-wide findings and caveats: Older age coincided with a roughly linear decline in TCR beta diversity per million T cells.

Sequences were obtained from blood. The V and J genes are TRBV14 and TRBJ1-1; D ambiguous. The clonotype comes from a man aged 18 to 29 in good health. CDR3 bases: TGTGCCAGCAGCCAAGAAGAGAAAGCTTTCTTT. Its protein is CASSQEEKAFF.